This T cell receptor beta chain was captured by sequencing in a study of blood T cells in healthy people across ages (dated by TCRdb to 2013 to 2016). Concerning the study at large: In model experiments, template switching captured about one uniquely barcoded TCR beta cDNA molecule for every two T cells. To track age-related changes in TCR beta repertoire diversity, the study relied on deep sequencing normalized with unique cDNA molecular identifiers. The donors were split into four age groups: young (average 16 years), middle-aged (more than 35), aged (around 67) and long-lived (approximately 80). To avoid experimental bias, donors of different ages were distributed randomly across sequencing lanes. Two additional independent replicas of 1 million unique cDNA reads from the same blood draw were analyzed for two donors (one aged 18 to 30 and one aged 80 or older). Results the study describes overall, beyond this receptor: Bulk unsorted PBMC profiling prevented conclusive comparison of naive and antigen-experienced compartments. Observed TCR beta diversity correlated strongly with the percentage of naive T cells measured by flow cytometry. Estimates of total diversity from one million sequenced T cells were regarded as lower bounds and underestimates. Observed TCR beta diversity per million T cells fell roughly linearly with age, and a significant reduction was already apparent by age roughly 40. Donor CMV infection status was unknown, potentially confounding age-related changes in expanded clonotypes. Compared with the aged group, more naive CD4+ T cells, fewer expanded clones and increased TCR diversity were shown by the long-lived group, suggesting age selection.

The donors were around 39 Caucasian individuals from Russia, aged roughly 6 to 100 years, who were systemically healthy. Each donor gave about 9.7 milliliters of peripheral blood, drawn into EDTA-treated Vacutainer tubes. Ficoll-Paque density-gradient centrifugation was used to isolate PBMCs, with at least 6 million obtained per sample. Trizol reagent was used to extract total RNA from PBMCs, with at least 6 micrograms per sample. For every donor, flow cytometry on a PBMC aliquot measured the percentage of naive CD45RAhigh/CD27high T cells. Concerning this clonotype itself: Which antigen it targets is not known. It has no much larger one-base neighbor in the sample; base qualities were not kept.

Libraries were built with 5' RACE. The listed sequencing device is Illumina HiSeq 2500. A second roughly 7 to 12 cycle PCR used a sample-barcoded 5' primer and a J-beta primer mix. A unique molecular identifier was introduced onto each TCR beta cDNA molecule by a template-switch 5' adaptor carrying 12 random nucleotides. Each sample yielded at least 2.5 million CDR3-containing paired-end reads. The Mint cDNA synthesis kit, primed by a TRBC-specific oligonucleotide, was used to synthesize first-strand cDNA from all RNA. All cDNA was treated with uracil-DNA glycosylase and then went through a first 18-cycle PCR with the universal primers M1SS and BC2_uni_R. Per the original workflow: For normalization, 1 million high-quality reads were randomly selected from each sample, with every read carrying a distinct molecular identifier. Reads sharing molecular identifiers were discarded rather than binned into consensus sequences. MiTCR, with a Q25 quality threshold and the strictest error-elimination algorithm, was used for CDR3 identification, clonotype clustering and error correction. Lower-bound total TCR beta diversity was estimated with a nonparametric unseen species model using Euler transformation. TCRdb trimmed the raw reads at Q25, called clones with MiXCR and kept productive beta chains. Rows matching on CDR3 protein sequence are summarized as one entry with the most common DNA and genes. The authors' filters were not applied to this entry. Across this sample there are over a million distinct CDR3 sequences, with 35% to 45% seen only once. The ten largest make up under 8% of the sample.

The material sequenced was blood. The source of this sequence is a woman between 18 and 29 years old in good health.

Here the CDR3 is given as CASSHRGGVDTEAFF. Read as DNA, the sequence is TGTGCCAGCAGCCATAGGGGGGGGGTCGACACTGAAGCTTTCTTT. This chain is built from TRBV3-1 and TRBJ1-1; 6 matching bases give a weak D call of TRBD1. Taken from cysteine to phenylalanine, the CDR3 has 15 residues. The sequence is cut down to CDR3 DNA, 45 bases in frame from base 1. As encoded in the germline V gene (reference sequence), CDR1 is LGHDT while CDR2 is YNNKEL. The germline ends are 14 bases apart after V is trimmed by 3 bases and J by 3 bases.